This T cell receptor (beta chain) was sequenced for a study of T cells in Graves' hyperthyroidism and ophthalmopathy. This clonotype was seen many times. TCR beta CDR3 regions were amplified from RNA. With the HTBI primer set, the TCR CDR3 went through a first round of RT-PCR. MiXCR, applied by TCRdb to the multiplex PCR reads, yields one record per CDR3 protein. The sample includes about 300,000 distinct CDR3 sequences, roughly an eighth of them seen just once. This TCR was recovered from a woman aged 40 to 49 with Graves' hyperthyroidism. The source material was blood.

The CDR3 is CASSLTPNSYEQYF. CDR3 nucleotide sequence: TGTGCCAGCAGCTTAACTCCTAACTCCTACGAGCAGTACTTC. The chain combines TRBV7-9 with TRBJ2-7; D is unresolved. Germline lookup yields CDR1 SEHNR and CDR2 FQNEAQ (reference sequence). The length of the CDR3 is 14 residues. The V gene lost 2 bases and the J gene lost 0 bases, with 8 bases spanning the gap. The whole variable domain, filled in from reference TRBV7-9 and TRBJ2-7, reads DTGVSQNPRHKITKRGQNVTFRCDPISEHNRLYWYRQTLGQGPEFLTYFQNEAQLEKSRLLSDRFSAERPKGSFSTLEIQRTEQGDSAMYLCASSLTPNSYEQYFGPGTRLTVT.